This T cell receptor (beta chain) originates from a study of T cell changes during pregnancy in multiple sclerosis. Sequenced by immunoSEQ multiplex PCR; TCRdb stores in-frame clones only, minus some. The repertoire holds 60,000 to 65,000 clones, 90% seen once, with more than 2% in the top ten. Looked up from germline, CDR1 is SGHRS and CDR2 is YFSETQ. This CDR3 region has 15 residues. Trimming left V 0 bases short and J 9 bases short, with 16 bases between. Sequencing used peripheral blood, obtained in the second trimester of pregnancy. This chain links TRBV5-1 with TRBJ2-1, with D possibly matching TRBD2 (5 bases). The TCR sequence derives from a female donor in good health, enrolled as a control in a pregnancy study. The CDR3 spells CASSLVDSPSSEQFF. The CDR3 nucleotides are TGCGCCAGCAGCTTGGTGGACTCCCCTTCTAGTGAGCAGTTCTTC.